This is a list of T cell receptor beta chains from one sample in a study of shared clonotypes between healthy human individuals. Sequencing used immunoSEQ multiplex PCR; TCRdb keeps in-frame clones, though not all of them. The data show 2,500,000 or so clones, 80% to 95% seen once. Sample: naive CD4+ T cells from PBMCs. Receptors originate from a man aged 18 to 30 in good health. Some clones in this sample may be carry-over from other donors' samples. CDR3s include the opening cysteine and the closing phenylalanine or tryptophan. D genes are given only for firm matches. Expanded clones are given a class, and other clones once, few, many or no size at all.

v_gene,d_gene,abundance,j_gene,CDR3nt,CDR3aa
TRBV28,NA,NA,TRBJ1-1,TGTGCCAGCAGTTTATGGGGGGTCGGAGCTTTCTTT,CASSLWGVGAFF
TRBV4-2,NA,NA,TRBJ2-2,TGTGCCAGCAGCCAAGTAGGTGGCATCAACACCGGGGAGCTGTTTTTT,CASSQVGGINTGELFF
TRBV2,TRBD2,NA,TRBJ2-1,TGTGCCAGCAGTCAGGGACTAGCGGGAGGTAGGTCCAATGAGCAGTTCTTC,CASSQGLAGGRSNEQFF
TRBV9,NA,NA,TRBJ1-5,TGTGCCAGCAGCGTAACCAGGGACGTCAGCAATCAGCCCCAGCATTTT,CASSVTRDVSNQPQHF
TRBV5-6,TRBD1,NA,TRBJ1-2,TGTGCCAGCAGCTCGGGACAGAAATATGGCTACACCTTC,CASSSGQKYGYTF
TRBV10-3,NA,NA,TRBJ2-5,TGTGCCACCACACGGACTGAAGGAGGGGGAGAGACCCAGTACTTC,CATTRTEGGGETQYF
TRBV9,TRBD2,NA,TRBJ2-7,TGTGCCAGCAGCGTAGGGACTAGCGGGAGGGGATCCTACGAGCAGTACTTC,CASSVGTSGRGSYEQYF
TRBV27,NA,NA,TRBJ1-4,TGTGCCAGCAGTCGGTCGGGGGGGAGGGAAAAACTGTTTTTT,CASSRSGGREKLFF
TRBV18,NA,NA,TRBJ1-4,TGTGCCAGCTCACCACAGGGGCCTGGGACTAATGAAAAACTGTTTTTT,CASSPQGPGTNEKLFF
TRBV11-2,NA,NA,TRBJ2-5,TGTGCCAGCAGCTTACGGCTAGCGTTGGGCGGAGAGACCCAGTACTTC,CASSLRLALGGETQYF
TRBV7-2,NA,NA,TRBJ2-7,TGTGCCAGCAGCTTTGGCAGGGTCAACGAGCAGTACTTC,CASSFGRVNEQYF
TRBV5-1,NA,NA,TRBJ2-1,TGCGCCAGCAGCTTGGACGGGAACAACAATGAGCAGTTCTTC,CASSLDGNNNEQFF
TRBV7-2,NA,NA,TRBJ1-2,NA,CASSFEVGVGTF
TRBV25-1,NA,NA,TRBJ2-7,TGTGCCAGCAGCGCTACAGGGACTGGTAGCTCCTACGAGCAGTACTTC,CASSATGTGSSYEQYF
TRBV19,NA,NA,TRBJ1-3,TGTGCCAGTAGTATTGGAGGGCCTGAGCTTTACTCTGGAAACACCATATATTTT,CASSIGGPELYSGNTIYF
TRBV6-5,TRBD1,NA,TRBJ1-2,TGTGCCAGCAGTTCCGGACAGGGAAACTATGGCTACACCTTC,CASSSGQGNYGYTF
TRBV4-1,TRBD1,once,TRBJ2-7,TGCGCCAGCAGCCGCGAGGCAGGGGGCCTGTACGAGCAGTACTTC,CASSREAGGLYEQYF
TRBV4-1,TRBD2,NA,TRBJ2-1,TGCGCCAGCAGCCTAGACGGGACTAGTGGTAGTGAGCAGTTCTTC,CASSLDGTSGSEQFF
TRBV5-1,NA,NA,TRBJ2-7,TGCGCCAGCAGCTTAGACAGAGTAGTATACGAGCAGTACTTC,CASSLDRVVYEQYF
TRBV7-9,NA,NA,TRBJ2-3,TGTGCCAGCAGCTTAGCGGGAGGTGGTACGCAGTATTTT,CASSLAGGGTQYF
TRBV28,TRBD2,NA,TRBJ2-7,TGTGCCAGTGATAGCGGGAGGTTCCACGAGCAGTACTTC,CASDSGRFHEQYF
TRBV19,NA,once,TRBJ1-5,TGTGCCAGTGCTCTCTTCGGGCGGTGGGTTGGCAATCAGCCCCAGCATTTT,CASALFGRWVGNQPQHF
TRBV28,NA,NA,TRBJ2-5,NA,CASSFLAGREETQYF
TRBV5-1,NA,NA,TRBJ2-5,TGCGCCAGCAGCTTGATAGTGCAGGAGACCCAGTACTTC,CASSLIVQETQYF
TRBV9,TRBD2,NA,TRBJ2-5,TGTGCCAGTGGATCTAGCGGGAAGAAGACCCAGTACTTC,CASGSSGKKTQYF
TRBV5-6,NA,NA,TRBJ2-7,TGTGCCAGCAGCTTGCGAAGGGTGAGTGACGAGCAGTACTTC,CASSLRRVSDEQYF
TRBV27,TRBD1,NA,TRBJ2-7,TGTGCCAGCAGTCAAAGGGCAGGGGGTTTTAATTGGTACGAGCAGTACTTC,CASSQRAGGFNWYEQYF
TRBV18,NA,once,TRBJ2-7,TGTGCCAGCTCACCAGGGTTGGGGTCCAACGAGCAGTACTTC,CASSPGLGSNEQYF
TRBV30,NA,NA,TRBJ1-4,TGTGCCTGGAGGGGGGCCGGAAGAAATGAAAAACTGTTTTTT,CAWRGAGRNEKLFF
TRBV7-8,NA,NA,TRBJ2-5,TGTGCCAGCAGCTCGGGACGGTTGGAGACCCAGTACTTC,CASSSGRLETQYF
TRBV29-1,NA,NA,TRBJ1-3,TGCAGCGTGGCCGGGAGTGAAAGAGGAAACACCATATATTTT,CSVAGSERGNTIYF
TRBV6-6,NA,NA,TRBJ1-5,TGTGCCAGCAGCTGGTCCCTCGGGAATCAGCCCCAGCATTTT,CASSWSLGNQPQHF
TRBV11-2,NA,once,TRBJ2-1,TGTGCCAGCAGCTTCCCCGGCCTTCCCTCCTACAATGAGCAGTTCTTC,CASSFPGLPSYNEQFF
TRBV5-4,NA,NA,TRBJ1-1,TGTGCCAGCACCCTGACACCCGACACTGAAGCTTTCTTT,CASTLTPDTEAFF
TRBV27,NA,NA,TRBJ1-2,TGTGCCAGCAGTTCCACGGGAAATGGCTACACCTTC,CASSSTGNGYTF
TRBV4-3,TRBD1,NA,TRBJ1-4,TGCGCCAGCAGCCAAGAGGGGGACAGGGTAGGGTTTTATGAAAAACTGTTTTTT,CASSQEGDRVGFYEKLFF
TRBV28,NA,few,TRBJ2-2,TGTGCCTCCTCAGCCGGGGAGCTGTTTTTT,CASSAGELFF
TRBV28,TRBD2,NA,TRBJ2-1,TGTGCCAGCAGTGTAGCGGGAGCAACCTACAATGAGCAGTTCTTC,CASSVAGATYNEQFF
TRBV5-1,NA,NA,TRBJ2-2,TGCGCCAGTTCCCAGGTAGAGGTATCCGGGGAGCTGTTTTTT,CASSQVEVSGELFF
TRBV28,TRBD1,NA,TRBJ2-7,TGTGCCAGCAGCCTTACAGGGGGCTCCTACGAGCAGTACTTC,CASSLTGGSYEQYF
TRBV28,NA,NA,TRBJ1-3,TGTGCCAGCAGCCGACCGGGACGGGTGGGGGGAAACACCATATATTTT,CASSRPGRVGGNTIYF
TRBV7-2,NA,NA,TRBJ1-3,TGTGCCAGCAGCCGAAATCCGACAGGCCCCGGAAACACCATATATTTT,CASSRNPTGPGNTIYF
TRBV2,NA,few,TRBJ1-4,TGTGCCAGCAGTGACAGGGATGAAAAACTGTTTTTT,CASSDRDEKLFF
TRBV6-5,NA,NA,TRBJ2-7,TGTGCCAGCAGTACGGGACAACCCATCGACGAGCAGTACTTC,CASSTGQPIDEQYF
TRBV5-1,TRBD1,NA,TRBJ2-2,TGCGCCAGCAGCCCCGACAGGGGGGACACCGGGGAGCTGTTTTTT,CASSPDRGDTGELFF
TRBV11-2,NA,many,TRBJ1-2,TGTGCCAGCAGCTTAGAATGGGCAGGAGACTACTATGGCTACACCTTC,CASSLEWAGDYYGYTF
TRBV28,NA,NA,TRBJ1-5,TGTGCCAGCAGTTTAAGGCGGAGCCATAGCAATCAGCCCCAGCATTTT,CASSLRRSHSNQPQHF
TRBV5-1,NA,few,TRBJ2-2,TGCGCCAGCACCTCCGGCGCCGGGGAGCTGTTTTTT,CASTSGAGELFF
TRBV7-9,NA,once,TRBJ2-3,TGTGCCAGCAGCTTAGAATCCCCGGATACGCAGTATTTT,CASSLESPDTQYF